Listed below are T cell receptor beta chains from one sample, sequenced in a study of cytomegalovirus exposure and HLA in healthy donors. Produced via immunoSEQ multiplex PCR; TCRdb's table is partial and in-frame only. The sample includes 210,000 or so clones, 82% of them seen just once. The specimen sequenced was PBMCs. These receptors came from a woman aged 40 to 50 in good health and CMV-seronegative. The CDR3 runs from the conserved cysteine through the conserved F or W. D genes are given only for firm matches. The size of a clone is reported for some rows only, either as once, few or many, or as a class for expanded clones.

D,size,V,J,DNA,CDR3
.,once,TRBV5-6,TRBJ1-2,TGTGCCAGCAGCTTGATGCAGGATGGCTACACCTTC,CASSLMQDGYTF
TRBD2,.,TRBV29-1,TRBJ2-3,TGCAGCGTGCTCGGGACTAGCGGGGGGGCGGGTTCTGATACGCAGTATTTT,CSVLGTSGGAGSDTQYF
.,.,TRBV6-6,TRBJ1-2,TGTGCCAGCAGGGGGGGGGTCAGGTATGGCTACACCTTC,CASRGGVRYGYTF
.,.,TRBV9,TRBJ1-6,TGTGCCAGCAGCGAACGAGGGAGCTCCTATAATTCACCCCTCCACTTT,CASSERGSSYNSPLHF
.,.,TRBV30,TRBJ1-6,TGTGCCTGGAGTCCGGGACTGAATTCACCCCTCCACTTT,CAWSPGLNSPLHF
.,.,TRBV6-1,TRBJ1-1,TGTGCCAGCAGGGGGGGTGGGATGAACACTGAAGCTTTCTTT,CASRGGGMNTEAFF
.,.,TRBV7-9,TRBJ2-7,TGTGCCAGCAACTCCGGGGGGCCCTCCTACGAGCAGTACTTC,CASNSGGPSYEQYF
.,few,TRBV29-1,TRBJ2-5,TGCAGCGTTGAGGAACAGGGTGTGAAGACCCAGTACTTC,CSVEEQGVKTQYF
.,.,TRBV5-1,TRBJ1-6,TGCGCCAGCAGCTTTTGGCAGGAAAATTCACCCCTCCACTTT,CASSFWQENSPLHF
.,.,TRBV7-9,TRBJ2-7,TGTGCCAGCAGCTTGAATGACAGACTGTACTTC,CASSLNDRLYF
.,.,TRBV5-1,TRBJ1-1,TGCGCCAGCAGCCCAGGGCTGGGGGCCATGAACACTGAAGCTTTCTTT,CASSPGLGAMNTEAFF
.,.,TRBV30,TRBJ2-7,TGTGCCTGGAGGAATCATCCCTACGAGCAGTACTTC,CAWRNHPYEQYF
.,.,TRBV2,TRBJ1-3,TGTGCCAGCAGTGAAAAACGGGGGGCAGGCTCTGGAAACACCATATATTTT,CASSEKRGAGSGNTIYF
TRBD1,.,TRBV4-1,TRBJ1-1,TGCGCCAGCAGCCAAGATGCGGTAACAGGGGAATGGGGGACTGAAGCTTTCTTT,CASSQDAVTGEWGTEAFF
TRBD1,.,TRBV18,TRBJ1-1,TGTGCCAGCTCACCACAAAGGACAGGGTCCGGGACCGAAGCTTTCTTT,CASSPQRTGSGTEAFF
.,.,TRBV7-9,TRBJ2-2,TGTGCCAGCAGCTTAGCAGGGGCCGGGGAGCTGTTTTTT,CASSLAGAGELFF
TRBD2,.,TRBV9,TRBJ2-3,TGTGCCAGCAGCGGTTCCGGGACTAGCATGGCAGATACGCAGTATTTT,CASSGSGTSMADTQYF
TRBD1,.,TRBV18,TRBJ2-7,TGTGCCAGCTCGGGACAGGCCTACGAGCAGTACTTC,CASSGQAYEQYF
.,.,TRBV15,TRBJ2-7,TGTGCCACCAGCAGAGATGAGGGTTTGGGCGAGCAGTACTTC,CATSRDEGLGEQYF
TRBD1,.,TRBV6-5,TRBJ2-5,TGTGCCAGCAGTCCCGACAGGGCTCGAGAGACCCAGTACTTC,CASSPDRARETQYF
TRBD1,few,TRBV6-6,TRBJ2-7,TGTGCCAGCAGTTACTCGACAGGGCACTACGAGCAGTACTTC,CASSYSTGHYEQYF
.,.,TRBV18,TRBJ1-2,TGTGCCAGCTCACCAGAGGTTACGGCCGGTGGCTACACCTTC,CASSPEVTAGGYTF
.,.,TRBV6-4,TRBJ2-1,TGTGCCAGCAGTGACCCGCCTAGCTTGGAAGACTACAATGAGCAGTTCTTC,CASSDPPSLEDYNEQFF
.,.,TRBV2,TRBJ2-7,TGTGCCAGCAGTGAATTAAAGTTACACTACGAGCAGTACTTC,CASSELKLHYEQYF
.,.,TRBV7-3,TRBJ1-1,TGTGCCAGCAGCTTAACAGGGGGTACCCTCCCGGCGAACACTGAAGCTTTCTTT,CASSLTGGTLPANTEAFF
TRBD2,.,TRBV30,TRBJ2-1,TGTGCCTGGAGGGATACTAGCGGGGGGCCTAGCTACAATGAGCAGTTCTTC,CAWRDTSGGPSYNEQFF
TRBD1,.,TRBV28,TRBJ2-3,TGTGCCAGCAGTTCCTCCGGGACAGGTGCGGGAGATACGCAGTATTTT,CASSSSGTGAGDTQYF
.,few,TRBV10-3,TRBJ1-5,TGTGCCATCAGTCCGGGACTCGATCAGCCCCAGCATTTT,CAISPGLDQPQHF
.,.,TRBV27,TRBJ1-2,TGTGCCAGCAGTCCCTCCCCCTCACTTTGGTACGGCTACACCTTC,CASSPSPSLWYGYTF
TRBD1,.,TRBV28,TRBJ1-3,TGTGCCAGCAGTGGGATGGAGGGGGCTTCTGGAAACACCATATATTTT,CASSGMEGASGNTIYF
TRBD2,.,TRBV5-6,TRBJ2-2,TGTGCCAGCAGCTATCTGACTAGCGGGGGGGCGGGCACCGGGGAGCTGTTTTTT,CASSYLTSGGAGTGELFF
.,.,TRBV18,TRBJ1-6,TGTGCCAGCTCAAATGGAGTAGGATCACCCCTCCACTTT,CASSNGVGSPLHF
.,few,TRBV19,TRBJ1-6,TGTGCCAGTAGTATTGGGGGGAATTCACCCCTCCACTTT,CASSIGGNSPLHF
TRBD1,.,TRBV5-6,TRBJ2-7,TGTGCCAGCAGCGCGACAGGGGAGGACGAGCAGTACTTC,CASSATGEDEQYF
.,.,TRBV4-2,TRBJ1-1,TGTGCCAGCAGCCAAGGCCCCAGAACTGAAGCTTTCTTT,CASSQGPRTEAFF
TRBD1,.,TRBV5-6,TRBJ1-2,TGTGCCAGCAGCTTTTCGGGACAGGGGGCGCGTGGCTACACCTTC,CASSFSGQGARGYTF
TRBD1,.,TRBV29-1,TRBJ2-2,TGCAGCGTTGGTTCAGGGGGCACCGGGGAGCTGTTTTTT,CSVGSGGTGELFF
TRBD1,.,TRBV2,TRBJ1-6,TGTGCCAGCATCCCCCCTGGCAGGGACAGGGGGACACCCCTCCACTTT,CASIPPGRDRGTPLHF
TRBD1,.,TRBV18,TRBJ1-5,TGTGCCAGCTCGCTCGGGACAGCTATCAATCAGCCCCAGCATTTT,CASSLGTAINQPQHF
.,.,TRBV27,TRBJ2-7,TGTGCCAGCAGTTTATCTCATCCTAGATACGAGCAGTACTTC,CASSLSHPRYEQYF
.,.,TRBV6-6,TRBJ1-3,TGTGCCAGCGGCCTCTCTGGAAACACCATATATTTT,CASGLSGNTIYF
.,few,TRBV4-3,TRBJ2-7,TGCGCCAGCAGCCAAGAAGGGGGAACCCTCTACGAGCAGTACTTC,CASSQEGGTLYEQYF
TRBD2,.,TRBV6-5,TRBJ2-1,TGTGCCAGCAGTTCCCGAACTAGCGGGGTCAACAATGAGCAGTTCTTC,CASSSRTSGVNNEQFF
TRBD2,.,TRBV10-3,TRBJ2-5,TGTGCCATCAGTGATAGCGGGCAAGAAGAGACCCAGTACTTC,CAISDSGQEETQYF
TRBD1,.,TRBV6-6,TRBJ1-5,TGTGCCAGCAGTTTCTCGGAGGGACAGAATCAGCCCCAGCATTTT,CASSFSEGQNQPQHF
.,.,TRBV30,TRBJ1-6,TGTGCCTGGAGGGGGGACACCGTCAATTCACCCCTCCACTTT,CAWRGDTVNSPLHF
TRBD1,.,TRBV9,TRBJ2-1,TGTGCCAGCAGCGTAGCTGGGACAGGGGTCGGTGAGCAGTTCTTC,CASSVAGTGVGEQFF
TRBD1,.,TRBV19,TRBJ1-6,TGTGCCAGTAGTACCACAGGGGGCGCGGGATCACCCCTCCACTTT,CASSTTGGAGSPLHF
.,.,TRBV30,TRBJ1-6,TGTGCCTGGAGTCGAAGGAGGGCCAGCTCCTATAATTCACCCCTCCACTTT,CAWSRRRASSYNSPLHF
.,.,TRBV5-1,TRBJ1-5,TGCGCCAGCAGCTTGGATTCTGGGGGCAGTCAGCCCCAGCATTTT,CASSLDSGGSQPQHF
TRBD1,.,TRBV27,TRBJ1-2,TGTGCCAGCGGAACCACAGGGGGATACTATGGCTACACCTTC,CASGTTGGYYGYTF